This entry lists 7 T cell receptor beta chains sequenced from one sample in a study of identical twins. TCRdb recomputed calls from the 5' RACE reads with MiXCR, one row per CDR3 protein. There are 400,000 to 550,000 distinct CDR3 sequences in the sample; about 20% occur only once, and 0.8% to 1% lies in the top ten. This sample also belongs to another study, concerning T cells expressing NK-cell markers.

Sequenced sample: CD4+ T cells sorted from blood. Receptors originate from a woman aged 18-29 years in good health.

The table lists this clonotype with a few counts. V gene TRBV27 combines with J gene TRBJ1-2; a possible D gene is TRBD1 (6 bases). Trimming pared 5 bases from V and 4 bases from J, leaving 11 bases between. The CDR3 sequence is 13 residues long. Germline V lookup: CDR1 MNHEY, CDR2 SMNVEV (reference sequence). CDR3 protein: CASSDTGSYGYTF. The CDR3 nucleotides are TGTGCCAGCAGTGATACAGGGTCCTATGGCTACACCTTC.

The rearrangement uses TRBV10-3 and TRBJ2-1; 8 bases are a match to TRBD2. The CDR3 consists of 14 residues. Germline CDR1 and CDR2: ENHRY and SYGVKD. The V and J ends lost 4 bases and 6 bases, in that order; junction bases with no gene match: 5. The CDR3 coding sequence is TGTGCCATCAGTGGGGGACTAGGTCTCAATGAGCAGTTCTTC. Translating it yields CAISGGLGLNEQFF.

The V call is TRBV29-1, the J call TRBJ2-3; TRBD2 agrees at 15 bases. The CDR3 totals 15 residues. CDR1 and CDR2 from the germline V gene are SQVTM and ANQGSEA. After removal of 7 bases from V and 1 base from J, the junction contained 3 bases not matched to a gene. Written as DNA, the CDR3 is TGCAGCGGGACTAGCGGGGGGGCCGGCACAGATACGCAGTATTTT. As protein: CSGTSGGAGTDTQYF.

This clonotype has just a few counts. The V gene is TRBV6-1, the J gene TRBJ1-1; perhaps TRBD1 as D (6 bases). The V gene lost 8 bases and the J gene lost 0 bases, with 13 bases spanning the gap. Germline CDR1 reads MNHNS; CDR2 reads SASEGT. The CDR3 is 14 amino acids. Written as DNA, the CDR3 is TGTGCCAGCGGACAGAGCCCTCTGAACACTGAAGCTTTCTTT. Protein sequence: CASGQSPLNTEAFF.

The chain links TRBV20-1 to TRBJ2-7; D tentatively fits TRBD1 or TRBD2 (6 bases each). The V gene lost 3 bases and the J gene lost 2 bases, with 11 bases spanning the gap. The CDR3 consists of 13 residues. CDR1 and CDR2 from the germline V gene are DFQATT and SNEGSKA (reference sequence). CDR3 in amino acids: CSASKGGTYEQYF. The DNA for the CDR3 is TGCAGTGCTAGCAAGGGGGGAACCTACGAGCAGTACTTC.

This chain uses TRBV20-1 with TRBJ2-1; tentatively, D is TRBD1 or TRBD2 (5 bases each). The CDR3 consists of 12 residues. Trimming took 3 bases from V and 9 from J, leaving 12 bases between them. CDR1 and CDR2 (germline): DFQATT, SNEGSKA (reference sequence). The CDR3 DNA is TGCAGTGCTAGCCTAACTGGGGGTGAGCAGTTCTTC. This codes for CSASLTGGEQFF.

This clonotype was counted ten times or more. CDR3 in amino acids: CASRDRLNTGELFF. CDR3 DNA sequence: TGCGCCAGCAGAGACAGGTTGAACACCGGGGAGCTGTTTTTT. V gene TRBV10-2 combines with J gene TRBJ2-2; tentative D call: TRBD1 (6 bases). Trimming shortened V by 6 bases and J by 1 base, and 9 bases separated the two germline ends. This CDR3 contains 14 residues. The germline CDR1 and CDR2 sequences are WSHSY and SAAADI.